One and the same sample provided the 29 T cell receptor beta chains below, sequenced in a study of TIL therapy for anti-PD-1-resistant metastatic lung cancer. Time point defined: pre-treatment sample, taken before nivolumab and TIL therapy. Sequencing used immunoSEQ v3. The table came from immunoSEQ multiplex PCR; TCRdb's copy has only in-frame clones and leaves some out. The data show approximately 40,000 clones, around 67% seen once. Source: blood, taken at baseline. These receptors originate from a person aged 25 to 80 with non-small cell lung cancer.

The chain recombines TRBV2 with TRBJ2-2; D may be TRBD1 (6 bases). Germline-derived CDR1 and CDR2 are SNHLY and FYNNEI. V dropped 8 bases and J dropped 4 bases, with 11 bases sitting between them. The CDR3 is made up of 13 amino acids. The CDR3 loop reads CASLGGTTGELFF. CDR3 DNA sequence: TGTGCCAGCTTAGGGGGAACCACCGGGGAGCTGTTTTTT. Complete variable domain (other parts from reference TRBV2 and TRBJ2-2): EPEVTQTPSHQVTQMGQEVILRCVPISNHLYFYWYRQILGQKVEFLVSFYNNEISEKSEIFDDQFSVERPDGSNFTLKIRSTKLEDSAMYFCASLGGTTGELFFGEGSRLTVL.

V and J are TRBV30 and TRBJ1-2; TRBD1 matches at 7 bases. CDR1 and CDR2 (germline): GTSNPN, SVGIG (reference sequence). The trim removed 1 base at V and 4 bases at J, leaving 3 bases unmatched. The CDR3 contains 13 residues. CDR3 protein: CAWSEGAGYGYTF. The CDR3 region has the DNA TGTGCCTGGAGTGAGGGGGCCGGCTATGGCTACACCTTC.

Concerning this clone itself: The sample has other DNA sequences that encode this CDR3 too. The rearrangement uses TRBV20-1 and TRBJ2-5; D is unresolved. Trimming left V 2 bases short and J 5 bases short, with 3 bases between. Germline values: CDR1 DFQATT, CDR2 SNEGSKA (reference sequence). CDR3 length equals 10 residues. As DNA, the CDR3 is TGCAGTGCTAGACTGGAGACCCAGTACTTC. It yields the protein CSARLETQYF.

The gene calls are TRBV4-2 and TRBJ2-2, with D unclear. The CDR3 totals 15 residues. Between the trimmed V and J ends, which lost 0 bases and 0 bases, there was a span of 5 bases. Germline values: CDR1 LGHNA, CDR2 YNFKEQ. The CDR3 sequence is CASSQEDANTGELFF. The DNA of the CDR3 is TGTGCCAGCAGCCAAGAGGACGCGAACACCGGGGAGCTGTTTTTT.

A few counts support this clone. The rearrangement joins TRBV5-1 to TRBJ2-2; D ambiguous. The CDR3 is 15 amino acids. Trimming stripped 2 bases from V and 6 bases from J, with 14 bases between. The germline CDR1 and CDR2 sequences are SGHRS and YFSETQ. CDR3: CASSFFVGSSGELFF. The CDR3 DNA reads TGCGCCAGCAGCTTTTTCGTCGGATCTTCCGGGGAGCTGTTTTTT.

This rearrangement joins TRBV7-3 to TRBJ1-1, with D unclear. The V gene lost 5 bases and the J gene lost 7 bases, with 14 bases spanning the gap. Germline V gene lookup returns CDR1 SGHTA and CDR2 FQGTGA. CDR3 length equals 13 residues. In DNA form, the CDR3 reads TGTGCCAGCAGCCCTAGTCGGGGAAATGAAGCTTTCTTT. This codes for CASSPSRGNEAFF.

This chain connects TRBV10-3 to TRBJ2-1, with D perhaps assigned TRBD1 or TRBD2 (5 bases each). V was shortened by 6 bases and J by 6 bases, with 15 bases between the two germline ends. CDR1 is ENHRY and CDR2 is SYGVKD in the germline V gene. There are 14 residues in the CDR3. The CDR3 spells CAIRDSLSGNEQFF. In DNA, the CDR3 is TGTGCCATCAGAGACAGCCTGAGCGGCAATGAGCAGTTCTTC.

This clone has only a few counts. V gene TRBV6-1 combines with J gene TRBJ2-2; 11 bases line up with TRBD2. V lost 6 bases to trimming and J lost 3 bases; unmatched junction nucleotides: 0. The CDR3 loop spans 14 amino acids. From germline, CDR1 is MNHNS and CDR2 SASEGT. CDR3 residues: CASRLAGDTGELFF. Here the CDR3 DNA reads TGTGCCAGCAGACTAGCGGGAGACACCGGGGAGCTGTTTTTT.

The chain couples TRBV28 to TRBJ2-7, with D perhaps TRBD2 (5 bases). The V and J ends lost 1 base and 0 bases respectively, with 13 bases between them. The CDR3 consists of 16 residues. Germline CDR1 reads MDHEN; CDR2 reads SYDVKM. As DNA, the CDR3 is TGTGCCAGCAGTTTATCGAGGGAGAAAAGCTCCTACGAGCAGTACTTC. Residues: CASSLSREKSSYEQYF.

The chain uses TRBV5-1 and TRBJ2-5; TRBD1 aligns across 8 bases. The CDR3 is 14 amino acids. Germline lookup yields CDR1 SGHRS and CDR2 YFSETQ. Trimming cost V 1 base and J 4 bases; bases outside gene matches: 3. The CDR3 loop is CASSLPGGVETQYF. The CDR3 DNA reads as TGCGCCAGCAGCTTGCCAGGGGGCGTAGAGACCCAGTACTTC.

The rearrangement uses TRBV10-3 and TRBJ2-5; D not certain. Germline assignment: CDR1 ENHRY and CDR2 SYGVKD. CDR3 length equals 13 residues. With 4 bases removed from V and 3 bases from J, the gap between germline ends came to 9 bases. CDR3 in amino acids: CAISVTQEETQYF. DNA of the CDR3: TGTGCCATCAGTGTCACACAAGAAGAGACCCAGTACTTC.

The chain couples TRBV19 to TRBJ1-2, with D unclear. The germline gives CDR1 LNHDA, CDR2 SQIVND (reference sequence). This CDR3 region has 15 residues. The V gene lost 6 bases and the J gene lost 2 bases, with 16 bases spanning the gap. CDR3: CASSPGRRGNYGYTF. CDR3 DNA sequence: TGTGCCAGTAGCCCCGGACGGCGAGGCAACTATGGCTACACCTTC.

The chain carries TRBV14 and TRBJ2-5; no firm D call. The CDR3 sequence is 14 residues long. The V end was cut by 2 bases, the J end by 1 base, with 8 bases between. The germline V gene encodes CDR1 SGHDN and CDR2 FVKESK. In DNA form, the CDR3 reads TGTGCCAGCAGCCAACGGATCTTCCAAGAGACCCAGTACTTC. Translating gives CASSQRIFQETQYF.

V gene TRBV5-6 combines with J gene TRBJ2-7; D may be TRBD1 (5 bases). The CDR3 sequence is 16 residues long. The V and J ends lost 1 base and 0 bases respectively, with 14 bases between them. Germline values: CDR1 SGHDT, CDR2 YYEEEE. The CDR3 region has the DNA TGTGCCAGCAGCTTGCGCAGGGTTCTGGTCTCCTACGAGCAGTACTTC. Translation: CASSLRRVLVSYEQYF.

This clone has more than one count but fewer than ten. V is TRBV5-1 and J is TRBJ2-2; D is uncertain. V lost 5 bases and J 2 bases, leaving 13 bases between the germline ends. Germline lookup yields CDR1 SGHRS and CDR2 YFSETQ. The CDR3 is 15 residues long. CDR3 protein: CASRIVPTNTGELFF. In DNA form, the CDR3 reads TGCGCCAGCAGAATCGTTCCTACTAACACCGGGGAGCTGTTTTTT.

In nucleotides, the CDR3 is TGTGCCAGCAGTGCGGGGACTAGCAGTACCAATGAGCAGTTCTTC. It encodes CASSAGTSSTNEQFF. The rearrangement links TRBV2 to TRBJ2-1, with 9 nucleotides matching TRBD2. The germline CDR1 and CDR2 sequences are SNHLY and FYNNEI. The V gene end was trimmed by 4 bases and the J gene end by 6 bases; junction bases not matched to a gene: 7. The CDR3 length is 15 residues. The complete variable domain, with remaining parts taken from reference TRBV2 and TRBJ2-1, reads EPEVTQTPSHQVTQMGQEVILRCVPISNHLYFYWYRQILGQKVEFLVSFYNNEISEKSEIFDDQFSVERPDGSNFTLKIRSTKLEDSAMYFCASSAGTSSTNEQFFGPGTRLTVL.

This clone was observed a few times. This chain links TRBV7-8 with TRBJ1-1; possibly TRBD1 for D (5 bases). Deletions cut 9 bases from V and 3 bases from J, with 20 bases between. The germline V gene encodes CDR1 SGHVS and CDR2 FQNEAQ. The CDR3 is 15 residues long. The CDR3 DNA reads TGTGCCAGTGGGTGGGGCCGAGGAGGGGACACTGAAGCTTTCTTT. As protein: CASGWGRGGDTEAFF.

This sequence joins TRBV10-3 and TRBJ1-4, with D possibly TRBD1 on 6 matching bases. In germline, CDR1 is ENHRY, CDR2 SYGVKD. Trimming removed 3 bases at V and 11 bases at J, with 16 bases between. The CDR3 sequence is 14 residues long. CDR3 residues: CAISEGGRGRKLFF. The CDR3 bases are TGTGCCATCAGTGAAGGGGGTAGGGGGAGGAAACTGTTTTTT.

V is TRBV6-5 and J is TRBJ2-1; TRBD2 aligns across 12 bases. Germline values: CDR1 MNHEY, CDR2 SVGAGI. The CDR3 consists of 12 residues. J gave up 9 bases and V 10 bases, and 4 bases lay outside the gene matches. The CDR3 region is CANLAGGGEQFF. For the CDR3, the DNA is TGTGCCAATCTAGCGGGGGGGGGTGAGCAGTTCTTC.

This clone came up a few times. The DNA of the CDR3 is TGTGCCAGCAGTTTTTCCGTGGGGGGAGGCACCGGGGAGCTGTTTTTT. Translating it yields CASSFSVGGGTGELFF. V and J are TRBV27 and TRBJ2-2; D is possibly TRBD2 (6 bases). The germline V gene has CDR1 MNHEY and CDR2 SMNVEV (reference sequence). V was cut by 3 bases and J by 4 bases, with 15 bases left in between. This CDR3 has 16 amino acids.

The chain couples TRBV19 to TRBJ2-2; D is undetermined. The length of the CDR3 is 14 residues. Germline CDR1 reads LNHDA; CDR2 reads SQIVND (reference sequence). V lost 3 bases, J lost 6 bases, and 11 bases lay in between. This CDR3 reads CASSMTLDAGELFF. The CDR3 DNA reads as TGTGCCAGTAGTATGACCCTAGATGCCGGGGAGCTGTTTTTT.

The chain uses TRBV28 and TRBJ1-2, with 7 bases matching TRBD1. The CDR3 consists of 15 residues. After removal of 9 bases from V and 5 bases from J, the junction contained 15 bases not matched to a gene. Per germline, CDR1 MDHEN and CDR2 SYDVKM. The CDR3 coding sequence is TGTGCCAGTTTGATATCAGGGGGTTTACGGTATGGCTACACCTTC. It codes for CASLISGGLRYGYTF.

The CDR3 loop is CASSRGANTGELFF. CDR3 in DNA: TGTGCCAGCAGTCGGGGGGCCAACACCGGGGAGCTGTTTTTT. V usage is TRBV6-1 and J usage is TRBJ2-2; maybe TRBD2 (7 bases). Per the germline V gene, CDR1 is MNHNS and CDR2 is SASEGT. This CDR3 is built from 14 residues. The V end was cut by 5 bases, the J end by 2 bases, with 9 bases between.

This sequence joins TRBV5-1 and TRBJ2-3; no firm D call. The ends were cut back, 1 base at V and 2 bases at J, with 17 bases in the middle. Per the germline V gene, CDR1 is SGHRS and CDR2 is YFSETQ. This CDR3 is built from 17 residues. This CDR3 reads CASSLLTTGAPTDTQYF. CDR3 DNA: TGCGCCAGCAGCTTGTTAACAACGGGCGCCCCCACAGATACGCAGTATTTT.

V gene TRBV28 combines with J gene TRBJ1-3; TRBD1 is a possible D gene (6 bases). The V gene lost 5 bases and the J gene lost 0 bases, with 14 bases spanning the gap. CDR1 and CDR2 (germline): MDHEN, SYDVKM. The CDR3 loop spans 16 amino acids. In nucleotides, the CDR3 is TGTGCCAGCAGTGGAGCAGGGGATAGCTCTGGAAACACCATATATTTT. Residues: CASSGAGDSSGNTIYF.

CDR3 sequence reads: CASSIMALAGVEQYF. The CDR3 coding sequence is TGTGCCAGTAGTATTATGGCACTAGCTGGGGTCGAGCAGTACTTC. V gene TRBV19 combines with J gene TRBJ2-7; a weak D match, TRBD2 (6 bases). CDR1 and CDR2 from the germline V gene are LNHDA and SQIVND (reference sequence). V gave up 3 bases and J gave up 6 bases, with 18 bases separating them. This CDR3 spans 15 amino acids.

The chain has TRBV12-2 and TRBJ1-2. TRBV12-2 is marked as a pseudogene. The CDR3 loop spans 14 amino acids. The CDR3 is CASRSILGGFGYTF. The CDR3 DNA is TGTGCAAGTCGCTCAATACTTGGGGGTTTTGGCTACACCTTC.

The V call is TRBV11-3, the J call TRBJ2-1; 7 positions match TRBD2. CDR3 length equals 14 residues. Germline V gene data show CDR1 as SGHNT and CDR2 as YENEEA. The ends lost 1 base at V and 8 bases at J; junction bases unmatched: 5. DNA for the CDR3: TGTGCCAGCAGCTTAGCGGGGGGAGACTATGAGCAGTTCTTC. It specifies CASSLAGGDYEQFF.

This rearrangement joins TRBV19 to TRBJ2-4, with 12 bases matching TRBD2. V lost 5 bases, J lost 5 bases, and 4 bases stayed unmatched. The CDR3 is made up of 15 amino acids. From germline, CDR1 is LNHDA and CDR2 SQIVND (reference sequence). CDR3 protein: CASSPLAGGENIQYF. DNA for the CDR3: TGTGCCAGTAGTCCACTAGCGGGGGGCGAAAACATTCAGTACTTC.